The following is a T cell receptor (beta chain) sequence with its context. This specimen belongs to a study of blood T cell repertoires in COVID-19. Study summary: From T cells, B-cell-depleted T cells, or PBMCs came the material, which was cDNA or gDNA.

A COVID-19 case had been met by exposed participants during the 2 weeks before study entry. This table comes from immunoSEQ multiplex PCR, and its TCRdb copy is limited to in-frame clones, with some not included. Of about 210,000 clones detected, 84% appear once; the ten largest clones hold about 3.2%. The CDR3 spans 13 residues. V was trimmed by 8 bases and J by 15 bases, leaving 23 bases between them. The TCR originated in a woman aged 25 to 39 who had been exposed to COVID-19. Sequenced: PBMCs or T cells enriched from blood (not recorded which). The chain couples TRBV23-1 to TRBJ1-5; possibly TRBD1 for D (5 bases). TRBV23-1 is reported as an ORF; its role is uncertain. The CDR3 loop reads CASGGPDRPGGHF. The CDR3 DNA follows: TGCGCCAGCGGGGGACCCGACCGCCCCGGGGGGCATTTT.